This TCR beta chain was sequenced during a study of a mutant IDH1 vaccine in newly diagnosed glioma. Overall study context: Visit V12 was scheduled at week 35 and visit V13 at week 47.

Time point here: week 47, end of study. The vaccine gave 300 ug of a 20-mer mutant IDH1 peptide subcutaneously per dose. About this clone itself: Its antigen remains unknown.

Method: immunoSEQ multiplex PCR; TCRdb's copy keeps in-frame clones and lacks some. Of tens of thousands of clones in the sample, roughly 87% were seen once. The CDR3 runs to 18 residues. CDR1 and CDR2 from the germline V gene are MNHEY and SMNVEV (reference sequence). V was clipped by 0 bases and J by 3 bases; unmatched bases: 12. This specimen consisted of PBMCs, obtained from a glioma patient whose treatment included an IDH1 peptide vaccine. The receptor comes from a man aged 30-40 years with glioma. V and J are TRBV27 and TRBJ2-3; 7 bases match TRBD1. The CDR3 region is CASSLSLSVPGQTDTQYF. The CDR3 coding sequence is TGTGCCAGCAGTTTATCACTCTCCGTCCCGGGACAGACAGATACGCAGTATTTT.